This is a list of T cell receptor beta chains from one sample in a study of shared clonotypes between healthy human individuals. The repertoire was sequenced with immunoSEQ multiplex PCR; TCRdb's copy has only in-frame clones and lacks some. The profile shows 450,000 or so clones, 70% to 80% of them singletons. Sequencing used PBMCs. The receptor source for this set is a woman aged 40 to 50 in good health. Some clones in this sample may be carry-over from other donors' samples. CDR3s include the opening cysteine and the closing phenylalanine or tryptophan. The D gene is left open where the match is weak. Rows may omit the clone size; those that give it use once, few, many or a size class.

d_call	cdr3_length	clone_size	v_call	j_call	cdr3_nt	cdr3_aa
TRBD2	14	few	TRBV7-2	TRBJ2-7	TGTGCCAGCAGCTTAGACAGCGGGACGTACGAGCAGTACTTC	CASSLDSGTYEQYF
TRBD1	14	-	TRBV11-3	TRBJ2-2	TGTGCCAGCAGCCCCCGGACAGGGGTCGGGGAGCTGTTTTTT	CASSPRTGVGELFF
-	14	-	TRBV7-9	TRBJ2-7	TGTGCCAGCAGCTTGAGGAGGACTGGCTACGAGCAGTACTTC	CASSLRRTGYEQYF
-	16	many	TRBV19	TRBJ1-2	TGTGCCAGTAGTATAGATCCCGAGGAGGGGTACTATGGCTACACCTTC	CASSIDPEEGYYGYTF
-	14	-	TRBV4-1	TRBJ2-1	TGCGCCAGCAGACACGTCCTAGCCGGCAATGAGCAGTTCTTC	CASRHVLAGNEQFF
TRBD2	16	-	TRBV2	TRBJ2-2	TGTGCCAGCAGCCAAACTAGCGGGGCGAACACCGGGGAGCTGTTTTTT	CASSQTSGANTGELFF
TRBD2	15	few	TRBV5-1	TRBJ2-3	TGCGCCAGCAGCCCACCAGACGGGAGGGCAGATACGCAGTATTTT	CASSPPDGRADTQYF
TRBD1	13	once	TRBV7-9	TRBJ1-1	TGTGCCAGCAGCTTACGACAGGGTTTCGAAGCTTTCTTT	CASSLRQGFEAFF
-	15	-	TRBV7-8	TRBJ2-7	TGTGCCAGCAGGGGGGGCCGGGCCAGACCCTACGAGCAGTACTTC	CASRGGRARPYEQYF
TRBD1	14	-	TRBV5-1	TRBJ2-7	TGCGCCAGCAGACAGGGACAGGGACCCTACGAGCAGTACTTC	CASRQGQGPYEQYF
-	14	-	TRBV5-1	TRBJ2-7	TGCGCCAGCAGCTTCCGGGAACCTGCCTACGAGCAGTACTTC	CASSFREPAYEQYF
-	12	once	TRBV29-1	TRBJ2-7	TGCAGCGTCCGGACCGCCTCCTACGAGCAGTACTTC	CSVRTASYEQYF
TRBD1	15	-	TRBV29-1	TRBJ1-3	TGCAGCGCAGTGGGACAGGCAAACTCTGGAAACACCATATATTTT	CSAVGQANSGNTIYF
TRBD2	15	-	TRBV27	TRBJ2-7	TGTGCCAGCAGTTTTGCGGGGGGACCTACCTACGAGCAGTACTTC	CASSFAGGPTYEQYF
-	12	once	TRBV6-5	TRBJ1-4	TGTGCCAGCAGGGGGGGACGGGAAAAACTGTTTTTT	CASRGGREKLFF
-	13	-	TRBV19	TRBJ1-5	TGTGCCAGTAGCCCTGACAGAGAGGGGCCCCAGCATTTT	CASSPDREGPQHF
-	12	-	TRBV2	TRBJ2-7	TGTGCCAGCAGTGTAGGTCCCTACGAGCAGTACTTC	CASSVGPYEQYF
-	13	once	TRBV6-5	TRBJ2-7	TGTGCCAGCAGTTGGAGTGAGATCTACGAGCAGTACTTC	CASSWSEIYEQYF
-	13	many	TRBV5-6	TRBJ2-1	TGTGCCAGCAGCGTTGCATGGAACACTGGGCAGTTCTTC	CASSVAWNTGQFF
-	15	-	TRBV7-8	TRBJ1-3	TGTGCCAGCAGCTTAGAGCTCAGCTCTGGAAACACCATATATTTT	CASSLELSSGNTIYF
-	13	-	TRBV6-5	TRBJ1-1	TGTGCCAGCAGTTACTCCGGCTTCACTGAAGCTTTCTTT	CASSYSGFTEAFF
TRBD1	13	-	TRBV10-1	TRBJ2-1	TGCGCCAGCGCCCTCGGGACAGGGGATGAGCAGTTCTTC	CASALGTGDEQFF
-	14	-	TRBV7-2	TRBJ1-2	TGTGCCCTTCGGGGGGGGAGAACTAACTATGGCTACACCTTC	CALRGGRTNYGYTF
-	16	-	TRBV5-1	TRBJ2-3	TGCGCCAGCAGCCCCGCGGGACTGGGTTACACAGATACGCAGTATTTT	CASSPAGLGYTDTQYF
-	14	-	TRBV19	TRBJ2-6	TGTGCCAGTACGGGGCAGGCTGGGGCCAACGTCCTGACTTTC	CASTGQAGANVLTF
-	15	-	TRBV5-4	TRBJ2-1	TGTGCCAGCAGCTTGGATTCAGGATTTTGGACTGAGCAGTTCTTC	CASSLDSGFWTEQFF
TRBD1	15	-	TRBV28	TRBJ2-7	TGTGCCAGCAGCCGAGCGGGACAGGGCCTCTACGAGCAGTACTTC	CASSRAGQGLYEQYF
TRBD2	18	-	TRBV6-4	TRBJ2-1	TGTGCCAGCAGTGACCGATTGGAGCTAGCGGGAACGGAAAATGAGCAGTTCTTC	CASSDRLELAGTENEQFF
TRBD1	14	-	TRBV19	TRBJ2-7	TGTGCCAGTAGTCCAACCGGGACAGCCTACGAGCAGTACTTC	CASSPTGTAYEQYF
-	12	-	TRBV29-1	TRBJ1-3	TGCAGCGTTGGCGGGTTTGGAAACACCATATATTTT	CSVGGFGNTIYF
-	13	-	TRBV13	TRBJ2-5	TGTGCCAGCAGCGTCAGGGAGGGGGGGACCCAGTACTTC	CASSVREGGTQYF
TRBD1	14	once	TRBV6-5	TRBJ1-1	TGTGCCAGTCGACAGGGGTCGGTTGGCACTGAAGCTTTCTTT	CASRQGSVGTEAFF
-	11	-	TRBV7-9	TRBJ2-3	TGTGCCAGCAGCTTAGTAGATACGCAGTATTTT	CASSLVDTQYF
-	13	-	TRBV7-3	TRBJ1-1	TGTGCCAGCAGCTTTTCACGGAACACTGAAGCTTTCTTT	CASSFSRNTEAFF
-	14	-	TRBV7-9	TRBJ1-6	TGTGCCAGCAGTTCTCAAGGAGCTTATTCACCCCTCCACTTT	CASSSQGAYSPLHF
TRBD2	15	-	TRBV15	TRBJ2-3	TGTGCCACCAGCAGAGATAACGCGGGAGGTGAAACGCAGTATTTT	CATSRDNAGGETQYF
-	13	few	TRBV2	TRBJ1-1	TGTGCCAGCAGTGAAGTGTTAGGGCTTGAAGCTTTCTTT	CASSEVLGLEAFF
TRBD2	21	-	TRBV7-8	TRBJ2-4	TGTGCCAGCAGCCGTTTTAGTGGGACTAGCGGGGTTCTTAGAGCCAAAAACATTCAGTACTTC	CASSRFSGTSGVLRAKNIQYF
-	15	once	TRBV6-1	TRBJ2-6	TGTGCCAGCAGTGAACAGGGTAGCGGGGCCAACGTCCTGACTTTC	CASSEQGSGANVLTF
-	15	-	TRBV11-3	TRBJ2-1	TGTGCCAGCAGCTTAGGGGGAGCGGGCTACAATGAGCAGTTCTTC	CASSLGGAGYNEQFF
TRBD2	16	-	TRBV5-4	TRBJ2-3	TGTGCCAGCAGCTTGGATCTAGCGGGGACCACAGATACGCAGTATTTT	CASSLDLAGTTDTQYF
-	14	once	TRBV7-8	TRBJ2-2	TGTGCCACCGCTTCCCTTCAGAACACCGGGGAGCTGTTTTTT	CATASLQNTGELFF
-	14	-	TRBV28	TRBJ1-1	TGTGCCAGCAGTTTATTGGCGGTGCGCAGGGCGGCTTTCTTT	CASSLLAVRRAAFF
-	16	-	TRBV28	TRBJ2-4	TGTGCCAGCAGTTTCCCCCAGGGGAAGGCCAAAAACATTCAGTACTTC	CASSFPQGKAKNIQYF
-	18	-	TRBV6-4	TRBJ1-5	TGTGCCACCAAACGAGGAGATCGAACAGGTGATAGCAATCAGCCCCAGCATTTT	CATKRGDRTGDSNQPQHF
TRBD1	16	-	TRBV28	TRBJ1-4	TGTGCCAGCAGTTCCCAGAACAACAGGGGAGGTGAAAAACTGTTTTTT	CASSSQNNRGGEKLFF
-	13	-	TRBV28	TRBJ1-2	TGTGCCAGCAGTTTAGGTGGGAGCTATGGCTACACCTTC	CASSLGGSYGYTF
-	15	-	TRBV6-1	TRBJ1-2	TGTGCCAGCAGTGAAAAGGGTATAGCGGTCTATGGCTACACCTTC	CASSEKGIAVYGYTF
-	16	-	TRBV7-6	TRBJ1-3	TGTGCCAGCAGCCCCGGACAGCACCACTCTGGAAACACCATATATTTT	CASSPGQHHSGNTIYF
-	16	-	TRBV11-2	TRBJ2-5	TGTGCCAGCAGCCAGGGGACTAATCCCCGCCAAGAGACCCAGTACTTC	CASSQGTNPRQETQYF